This TCR beta chain was identified during a study of cytomegalovirus exposure and HLA in healthy donors. Study context: Researchers found that approximately 77% of around 400 genotyped donors fell within the Caucasian-associated ancestry cluster. Study results and caveats: Follow-up analysis later connected one missense variant in DCLRE1C with trimming of TCR beta V- and J-genes. Altogether, about 160 TCR beta chains were recorded as cytomegalovirus-associated.

This clone was counted a few times. Its target is not known. 60 Vbeta and 13 Jbeta primers were used in PCR. This table comes from immunoSEQ multiplex PCR, and its TCRdb copy is limited to in-frame clones, with some not included. Of some 130,000 clones detected, 9.7% appear once; the ten largest clones hold under 2%. J lost 8 bases, V lost 1 base, and 5 bases had no gene match. In germline, CDR1 is SGDLS, CDR2 YYNGEE. CDR3 size: 14 residues. V usage is TRBV9 and J usage is TRBJ2-1; 8 bases are a match to TRBD2. This receptor was identified in a man in his fifties in good health and CMV-seronegative. The sequenced sample consisted of PBMCs. In DNA form, the CDR3 reads TGTGCCAGCAGCGTACACGGGGGGGACTATGAGCAGTTCTTC. Amino acids: CASSVHGGDYEQFF.